This T cell receptor (beta chain) was captured by sequencing in a study of cytomegalovirus exposure and HLA in healthy donors. Study-wide results and limits: The authors considered a cluster of highly shared sequence variants likely to be a sequencing artifact.

Trimming left V 7 bases short and J 1 base short, with 4 bases between. The length of the CDR3 is 11 residues. Germline values: CDR1 MNHEY, CDR2 SVGAGI. 13 Jbeta primers and 60 Vbeta primers were used for the PCR. Using immunoSEQ multiplex PCR, the repertoire was profiled, and TCRdb retains in-frame clones only, with some absent. This repertoire shows approximately 100,000 clones, about 80% found once; its top ten account for approximately 11%. This clone was seen more than once but under ten times. Its antigen is unidentified. The material sequenced was PBMCs. The chain employs TRBV6-5 and TRBJ1-1; the D is unclear. The TCR was taken from a young man in good health and CMV-seropositive. The CDR3 bases are TGTGCCAGCACCCGGAACACTGAAGCTTTCTTT. Amino acids: CASTRNTEAFF.